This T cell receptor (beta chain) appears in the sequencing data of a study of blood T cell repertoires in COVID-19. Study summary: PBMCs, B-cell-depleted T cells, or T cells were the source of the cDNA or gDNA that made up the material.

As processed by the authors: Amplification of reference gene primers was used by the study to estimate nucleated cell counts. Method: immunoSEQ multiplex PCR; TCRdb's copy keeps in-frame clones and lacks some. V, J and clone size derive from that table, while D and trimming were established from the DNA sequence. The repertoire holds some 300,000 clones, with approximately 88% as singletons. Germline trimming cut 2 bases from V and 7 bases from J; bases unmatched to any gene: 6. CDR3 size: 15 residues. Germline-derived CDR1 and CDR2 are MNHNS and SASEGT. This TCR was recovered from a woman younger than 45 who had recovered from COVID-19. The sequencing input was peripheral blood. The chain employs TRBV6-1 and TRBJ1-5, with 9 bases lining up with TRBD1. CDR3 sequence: CASSEWGQGNQPQHF. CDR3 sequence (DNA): TGTGCCAGCAGTGAATGGGGACAGGGTAACCAGCCCCAGCATTTT.